These 22 T cell receptor beta chains originate from one sample sequenced in a study of T-cell memory formation after mild COVID-19. MiXCR was run by TCRdb on the 5' RACE reads, yielding one entry per CDR3 protein. This table has some 450,000 distinct CDR3 sequences, 15% to 20% appearing once. Sequencing was carried out using PBMCs or a T cell subset sorted from them (not recorded which). The receptors were sampled from a man between 18 and 35 years old who had mild COVID-19 (a few samples of this study predate the infection). Cell type and time point are not known.

Comment on this clonotype: The junction does not match germline at one end; this may be a read error. The chain uses TRBV20-1 and TRBJ2-3; TRBD1 might be the D (6 bases). Germline V gives CDR1 DFQATT, CDR2 SNEGSKA (reference sequence). This CDR3 is built from 11 residues. CDR3 coding DNA: TGCAGTGCTCACGGTGGGGGCCGGAGAGAATTT. This encodes CSAHGGGRREF.

This chain uses TRBV20-1 with TRBJ2-5; D ambiguous. V was trimmed by 3 bases and J by 9 bases, leaving 17 bases between them. This CDR3 spans 13 amino acids. Germline V gene data show CDR1 as DFQATT and CDR2 as SNEGSKA (reference sequence). CDR3 nucleotide sequence: TGCAGTGCTAGTGTTTCTGGCCGAGACGCCCAGTACTTC. It is translated as CSASVSGRDAQYF.

This clonotype has more than one count but fewer than ten. The chain carries TRBV7-6 and TRBJ2-1; D gene uncertain. CDR1 is SGHVS and CDR2 is FNYEAQ in the germline V gene. V was shortened by 5 bases and J by 2 bases, with 13 bases between the two germline ends. The CDR3 consists of 15 residues. The CDR3 DNA reads TGTGCCAGCAGCCCACCTCCTGGGACCTACAATGAGCAGTTCTTC. As protein: CASSPPPGTYNEQFF.

The CDR3 loop is CASSYWDRAYEQYF. For the CDR3, the DNA is TGTGCCAGCAGTTACTGGGACAGGGCCTACGAGCAGTACTTC. The V gene is TRBV6-5, the J gene TRBJ2-7; TRBD1 matches 9 bases. Germline CDR1 MNHEY, CDR2 SVGAGI. V was clipped by 1 base and J by 2 bases; unmatched bases: 0. The CDR3 is 14 residues long.

This clonotype was counted only a few times. V and J are TRBV7-2 and TRBJ1-2, with 9 bases that match TRBD1. The CDR3 has 16 residues. The ends lost 3 bases at V and 5 bases at J; junction bases unmatched: 10. Germline CDR1 reads SGHTA; CDR2 reads FQGNSA. DNA for the CDR3: TGTGCCAGCAGCTTGGCACAGGGGGCGCGAGGTTATGGCTACACCTTC. This translates into CASSLAQGARGYGYTF.

This rearrangement joins TRBV3-1 to TRBJ2-5; 13 bases are a match to TRBD2. This CDR3 has 19 residues. Germline CDR1 reads LGHDT; CDR2 reads YNNKEL (reference sequence). Unmatched junction bases numbered 10, after V lost 1 base and J lost 2 bases. In nucleotides, the CDR3 is TGTGCCAGCAGCCAAGGGACTAGCGGGGGCCTAGAACGACAAGAGACCCAGTACTTC. Its translation is CASSQGTSGGLERQETQYF.

V usage is TRBV6-5 and J usage is TRBJ2-1, with 9 bases identical to TRBD1. V lost 2 bases and J lost 8; bases outside the gene matches: 7. The CDR3 is 15 amino acids. CDR1 is MNHEY, CDR2 SVGAGI, per germline. The CDR3 reads CASSYRDRVRDEQFF. Here the CDR3 DNA reads TGTGCCAGCAGTTACAGGGACAGGGTGAGAGATGAGCAGTTCTTC.

This clonotype has only a few counts. The chain recombines TRBV7-9 with TRBJ2-7; D unresolved. Germline assignment: CDR1 SEHNR and CDR2 FQNEAQ (reference sequence). Trimming pared 3 bases from V and 5 bases from J, leaving 11 bases between. CDR3 length: 13 amino acids. Here the CDR3 reads CASSFTTENEQYF. In nucleotides, the CDR3 is TGTGCCAGCAGCTTTACGACGGAGAACGAGCAGTACTTC.

The chain has TRBV7-2 and TRBJ2-1; D possibly corresponds to TRBD2 (7 bases). V lost 5 bases to trimming and J lost 4 bases, with 9 bases between them. The CDR3 spans 13 residues. CDR1 and CDR2 from the germline V gene are SGHTA and FQGNSA. The CDR3 region has the DNA TGTGCCAGCAGCGGGGGGGCGTACAATGAGCAGTTCTTC. Translated: CASSGGAYNEQFF. Using reference TRBV7-2 and TRBJ2-1 for the parts outside the CDR3, the full variable domain is GAGVSQSPSNKVTEKGKDVELRCDPISGHTALYWYRQSLGQGLEFLIYFQGNSAPDKSGLPSDRFSAERTGGSVSTLTIQRTQQEDSAVYLCASSGGAYNEQFFGPGTRLTVL.

J is TRBJ1-2 and V is TRBV27; 7 bases are shared with TRBD1. V lost 5 bases to trimming and J lost 0 bases; unmatched junction nucleotides: 6. The V gene's germline CDR1 is MNHEY and CDR2 SMNVEV (reference sequence). The CDR3 totals 15 residues. CDR3 DNA sequence: TGTGCCAGCAGTCACCGACAGGGTGCTAACTATGGCTACACCTTC. The encoded protein is CASSHRQGANYGYTF.

This clonotype occurred a few times. The chain joins TRBV5-1 to TRBJ2-1; D gene ambiguous. Germline assignment: CDR1 SGHRS and CDR2 YFSETQ. Trimming shortened V by 0 bases and J by 0 bases, and 7 bases separated the two germline ends. CDR3 length: 15 amino acids. CDR3 coding DNA: TGCGCCAGCAGCTTGGAGTGGGGCTCCTACAATGAGCAGTTCTTC. Translating it yields CASSLEWGSYNEQFF.

This clonotype appeared a few times. V gene TRBV5-1 combines with J gene TRBJ2-5; D call uncertain. Trimming shortened V by 1 base and J by 5 bases, and 12 bases separated the two germline ends. The CDR3 is made up of 14 amino acids. The V gene's germline CDR1 is SGHRS and CDR2 YFSETQ. In DNA form, the CDR3 reads TGCGCCAGCAGCTTGATGAACCTCGAGGAGACCCAGTACTTC. Its translation is CASSLMNLEETQYF.

This clonotype was detected ten times or more. The genes are TRBV7-9 and TRBJ2-3; D uncertain. The V end was cut by 1 base, the J end by 5 bases, with 7 bases between. Germline CDR1 is SEHNR and CDR2 is FQNEAQ (reference sequence). This CDR3 has 13 amino acids. The DNA of the CDR3 is TGTGCCAGCAGCTTAGTAGATGTAGATACGCAGTATTTT. The encoded protein is CASSLVDVDTQYF.

The chain couples TRBV5-6 to TRBJ1-1; D is possibly TRBD1 (6 bases). Trimming cost V 5 bases and J 0 bases, with 14 bases left between them. The germline gives CDR1 SGHDT, CDR2 YYEEEE. This CDR3 contains 15 residues. Here the CDR3 reads CASREINRVNTEAFF. Written as DNA, the CDR3 is TGTGCCAGCAGGGAAATCAACAGGGTGAACACTGAAGCTTTCTTT.

This clonotype came up a few times. The chain combines TRBV12-3 or TRBV12-4 with TRBJ1-4; 7 positions agree with TRBD1. The CDR3 is made up of 14 amino acids. The V and J ends lost 5 bases and 4 bases, in that order; junction bases with no gene match: 4. The CDR3 sequence: CASSLWDSNEKLFF. CDR3 nucleotide sequence: TGTGCCAGCAGTCTCTGGGACAGTAATGAAAAACTGTTTTTT.

This clonotype has a handful of counts. The J gene is TRBJ2-1, the V gene TRBV7-9; possibly TRBD2 for D (5 bases). The ends were cut back, 4 bases at V and 9 bases at J, with 19 bases in the middle. Germline lookup yields CDR1 SEHNR and CDR2 FQNEAQ (reference sequence). The CDR3 totals 15 residues. CDR3 in amino acids: CASSSRVSHHGEQFF. In DNA form, the CDR3 reads TGTGCCAGCAGCTCGCGGGTGTCCCACCACGGTGAGCAGTTCTTC.

V is TRBV6-6 and J is TRBJ2-5; weak D call: TRBD1 (6 bases). Trimming removed 5 bases from V and 6 bases from J, with 19 bases in between. Germline values: CDR1 MNHNY, CDR2 SVGAGI (reference sequence). The CDR3 is 15 amino acids. CDR3 protein: CASSPGTPGWKTQYF. DNA of the CDR3: TGTGCCAGCAGTCCCGGGACACCCGGGTGGAAGACCCAGTACTTC.

The chain carries TRBV24-1 and TRBJ2-5; D may be TRBD1 (6 bases). The CDR3 is 11 amino acids. Germline CDR1 is KGHDR and CDR2 is SFDVKD. V was pared by 5 bases and J by 7 bases, with 7 bases between. The chain's CDR3 is CATSAGATQYF. The CDR3 DNA reads TGTGCCACCAGTGCAGGGGCGACCCAGTACTTC.

V usage is TRBV10-3 and J usage is TRBJ1-6; D gene ambiguous. The CDR3 is 13 residues long. From germline, CDR1 is ENHRY and CDR2 SYGVKD. Trimming cost V 7 bases and J 5 bases, with 9 bases left between them. This chain's CDR3 is CAITGVNNSPLHF. The CDR3 coding sequence is TGTGCCATCACCGGGGTCAATAATTCACCCCTCCACTTT.

This chain uses TRBV4-2 with TRBJ1-3; unclear D gene. V lost 1 base to trimming and J lost 2 bases, with 9 bases between them. The germline V gene has CDR1 LGHNA and CDR2 YNFKEQ. This CDR3 comprises 15 residues. CDR3 DNA: TGTGCCAGCAGCCAAGTCCAACTTCCTGGAAACACCATATATTTT. Translated: CASSQVQLPGNTIYF.

This clonotype occurred a few times. The rearrangement links TRBV12-3 or TRBV12-4 to TRBJ2-1; a weak D match, TRBD1 (5 bases). The CDR3 totals 20 residues. Trimming shortened V by 6 bases and J by 0 bases, and 27 bases separated the two germline ends. CDR3 sequence: CASRPPDSRRGTSSYNEQFF. The CDR3 coding sequence is TGTGCCAGCAGACCACCCGACAGCCGTAGGGGCACATCCTCCTACAATGAGCAGTTCTTC.

This clonotype was counted many times. The J gene is TRBJ2-5, the V gene TRBV12-3 or TRBV12-4; D remains unclear. Trimming stripped 2 bases from V and 4 bases from J, with 8 bases between. CDR3 length equals 13 residues. CDR3: CASSLPPLETQYF. The DNA for the CDR3 is TGTGCCAGCAGTTTACCCCCTCTAGAGACCCAGTACTTC.